This TCR beta chain was found in a study of blood T cell repertoires in COVID-19. Across the whole study: Samples taken during acute and convalescent COVID-19 were collected in the United States, Italy and Spain. Sources were T cells, B-cell-depleted T cells, or PBMCs; the material itself was cDNA or gDNA.

In the original processing: For nucleated cells, counts were estimated from reference gene primer amplification. Method: immunoSEQ multiplex PCR; TCRdb's copy keeps in-frame clones and lacks some. The DNA was the basis for D and trimming; V, J and clone size are from that table. The sample consists of about 90,000 clones, around four fifths of them appearing once. Sequenced sample: peripheral blood. The sequence was collected from a human donor in a cohort sampled during active COVID-19.

CDR3 protein: CASSPPAEGTKNIQYF. As DNA, the CDR3 is TGTGCCAGCTCACCACCGGCGGAGGGAACCAAAAACATTCAGTACTTC. The chain carries TRBV18 and TRBJ2-4; weak D call: TRBD2 (6 bases). Trimming cost V 0 bases and J 2 bases, with 11 bases left between them. This CDR3 comprises 16 residues. The germline V gene has CDR1 KGHSH and CDR2 LQKENI. The full variable domain, its missing parts supplied by reference TRBV18 and TRBJ2-4, is NAGVMQNPRHLVRRRGQEARLRCSPMKGHSHVYWYRQLPEEGLKFMVYLQKENIIDESGMPKERFSAEFPKEGPSILRIQQVVRGDSAAYFCASSPPAEGTKNIQYFGAGTRLSVL.